The 11 T cell receptor beta chains reported below all come from one sample, sequenced in a study of preoperative IRX-2 immunotherapy in early breast cancer. Libraries were prepared by immunoSEQ multiplex PCR; TCRdb keeps only in-frame clonotypes and omits some of them. Among about 23,000 clones listed, 85% to 90% were seen once. The treatment is: preoperative locoregional IRX-2 cytokine immunotherapy. The input for sequencing was tumor tissue, taken after IRX-2 immunotherapy. These receptors were taken from a human donor with breast cancer.

This rearrangement joins TRBV4-3 to TRBJ1-6; TRBD1 might be the D (5 bases). With 5 bases removed from V and 7 bases from J, the gap between germline ends came to 12 bases. Germline loops: CDR1 LGHNA, CDR2 YSLEER. CDR3 length: 14 amino acids. The CDR3 loop reads CASSYRDGNSPLHF. The CDR3 region has the DNA TGCGCCAGCAGCTACCGGGACGGGAATTCACCCCTCCACTTT.

Only a few counts were recorded for this clone. CDR3 amino acids: CASSLRGEGYPGGDTQYF. The CDR3 DNA reads TGTGCCAGCAGCTTAAGAGGCGAGGGCTACCCCGGCGGAGATACGCAGTATTTT. V usage is TRBV7-9 and J usage is TRBJ2-3, with TRBD2 as a possible D gene (5 bases). V dropped 2 bases and J dropped 5 bases, with 23 bases sitting between them. CDR1 is SEHNR and CDR2 is FQNEAQ in the germline V gene (reference sequence). CDR3 length equals 18 residues.

The chain employs TRBV7-5 and TRBJ2-7; the table names TRBD2, a call not compared with the DNA. TRBV7-5 is reported as a pseudogene. There are 14 residues in the CDR3. CDR3 sequence reads: CARSSGTSSYEQYF. In DNA, the CDR3 is TGTGCCAGAAGCTCCGGGACTAGCTCCTACGAGCAGTACTTC.

The chain carries TRBV9 and TRBJ2-3; 7 positions match TRBD2. The V gene end was trimmed by 1 base and the J gene end by 9 bases; junction bases not matched to a gene: 5. There are 13 residues in the CDR3. Germline V lookup: CDR1 SGDLS, CDR2 YYNGEE. The CDR3 DNA is TGTGCCAGCAGCGTAAGCGGGGAGCTGACGCAGTATTTT. Protein product: CASSVSGELTQYF.

This sequence joins TRBV6-1 and TRBJ2-7; unclear D gene. V was pared by 0 bases and J by 0 bases, with 9 bases between. The germline V gene has CDR1 MNHNS and CDR2 SASEGT. This CDR3 spans 15 amino acids. CDR3 nucleotides: TGTGCCAGCAGTGAAGCCTCGTGGGGCTCCTACGAGCAGTACTTC. Translating it yields CASSEASWGSYEQYF.

The V gene is TRBV27, the J gene TRBJ2-1, with no clear D. Germline-derived CDR1 and CDR2 are MNHEY and SMNVEV (reference sequence). This CDR3 is 12 amino acids long. V dropped 6 bases and J dropped 9 bases, with 12 bases sitting between them. In DNA, the CDR3 is TGTGCCAGCAGGACCGATATGGGTGAGCAGTTCTTC. Its translation: CASRTDMGEQFF.

The chain combines TRBV7-9 with TRBJ2-7, with 9 bases that match TRBD1. CDR3 length: 15 amino acids. The trim removed 5 bases at V and 4 bases at J, leaving 9 bases unmatched. Germline CDR1 is SEHNR and CDR2 is FQNEAQ (reference sequence). The CDR3 sequence is CASSTRDRGGYEQYF. In DNA form, the CDR3 reads TGTGCCAGCAGCACCCGAGACAGGGGGGGTTACGAGCAGTACTTC.

The CDR3 is CASSNRATGELFF. In DNA, the CDR3 is TGTGCCAGCAGTAACAGGGCCACCGGGGAGCTGTTTTTT. The rearrangement joins TRBV27 to TRBJ2-2, with a weak D call TRBD1 (6 bases). V lost 5 bases, J lost 4 bases, and 8 bases lay in between. This CDR3 region has 13 residues. Germline V CDR1 and CDR2: MNHEY, SMNVEV (reference sequence).

J is TRBJ2-1 and V is TRBV2, with D hard to call. The germline CDR1 and CDR2 sequences are SNHLY and FYNNEI. Trimming removed 3 bases from V and 9 bases from J, with 9 bases in between. The CDR3 has 12 residues. CDR3 protein: CASSEEWGEQFF. CDR3 DNA sequence: TGTGCCAGCAGTGAGGAGTGGGGTGAGCAGTTCTTC. Supplemented by reference TRBV2 and TRBJ2-1, the full variable domain reads EPEVTQTPSHQVTQMGQEVILRCVPISNHLYFYWYRQILGQKVEFLVSFYNNEISEKSEIFDDQFSVERPDGSNFTLKIRSTKLEDSAMYFCASSEEWGEQFFGPGTRLTVL.

The rearrangement links TRBV4-2 to TRBJ1-2; no definite D call. Germline V gene data show CDR1 as LGHNA and CDR2 as YNFKEQ. Trimming removed 0 bases from V and 5 bases from J, with 10 bases in between. This CDR3 is 14 amino acids long. As DNA, the CDR3 is TGTGCCAGCAGCCAAGATTTGAGGGTTTATGGCTACACCTTC. This sequence encodes CASSQDLRVYGYTF.

CDR3 loop: CASIRTGTYEQYF. The CDR3 DNA reads TGTGCCAGCATTCGGACAGGGACCTACGAGCAGTACTTC. The chain uses TRBV6-1 and TRBJ2-7; TRBD1 aligns across 8 bases. Trimming at V came to 7 bases and at J to 2 bases, leaving 4 bases not matched to a gene. CDR1 and CDR2 (germline): MNHNS, SASEGT. The CDR3 sequence is 13 residues long.